One sample yielded the 22 T cell receptor beta chains listed below, sequenced in a study of blood T cells in healthy people across ages. With a J-beta primer mix and a sample-barcoded 5' primer, a second PCR ran about 7 to 11 cycles. TCRdb reprocessed the 5' RACE reads with MiXCR, giving one entry per CDR3 protein. The sample shows about 810,000 distinct CDR3 sequences, roughly 35% of them seen only once. The specimen was blood. The source of these receptors is a man between 18 and 29 years old in good health.

This clonotype has only a few counts. V is TRBV4-3 and J is TRBJ2-3, with 7 bases that match TRBD2. From germline, CDR1 is LGHNA and CDR2 YSLEER. CDR3 size: 15 residues. V was pared by 1 base and J by 5 bases, with 6 bases of the junction left unmatched. The CDR3 DNA sequence: TGCGCCAGCAGCCAAGGCACTAGCGTGGGAGATACGCAGTATTTT. Translating it yields CASSQGTSVGDTQYF.

A few counts support this clonotype. The chain joins TRBV20-1 to TRBJ2-5; D possibly corresponds to TRBD2 (5 bases). The V end lost 1 base, the J end lost 3 bases, and 9 bases lay between the germline ends. CDR1 DFQATT and CDR2 SNEGSKA come from the germline V gene (reference sequence). The CDR3 length is 13 residues. The CDR3 spells CSARGPGKETQYF. As DNA, the CDR3 is TGCAGTGCTAGAGGGCCGGGGAAAGAGACCCAGTACTTC.

At least ten counts were recorded for this clonotype. The CDR3 DNA is TGTGCCAGCAGGGACAGTATTTCGCAGTACTTC. As protein: CASRDSISQYF. The V and J genes are TRBV25-1 and TRBJ2-7; possible D gene TRBD1, 6 bases. The V and J ends lost 6 bases and 9 bases respectively, with 12 bases between them. CDR1 is MGHDK and CDR2 is SYGVNS in the germline V gene. This CDR3 comprises 11 residues.

The chain recombines TRBV7-9 with TRBJ1-3; D is ambiguous. Germline-derived CDR1 and CDR2 are SEHNR and FQNEAQ (reference sequence). V gave up 3 bases and J gave up 0 bases, with 12 bases separating them. The CDR3 has 16 residues. The CDR3 DNA is TGTGCCAGCAGCTTCGACACCGGCTTCTCTGGAAACACCATATATTTT. It codes for CASSFDTGFSGNTIYF. The entire variable domain, with the rest obtained from reference TRBV7-9 and TRBJ1-3, is as follows: DTGVSQNPRHKITKRGQNVTFRCDPISEHNRLYWYRQTLGQGPEFLTYFQNEAQLEKSRLLSDRFSAERPKGSFSTLEIQRTEQGDSAMYLCASSFDTGFSGNTIYFGEGSWLTVV.

The chain uses TRBV9 and TRBJ2-5, with a weak D call TRBD2 (5 bases). The germline V gene encodes CDR1 SGDLS and CDR2 YYNGEE. The CDR3 consists of 14 residues. V lost 0 bases to trimming and J lost 11 bases, with 17 bases between them. CDR3 bases: TGTGCCAGCAGCGTAGGACTTCCCGGAGGTGAGCAGTACTTC. Translation gives CASSVGLPGGEQYF.

Worth noting for this clonotype: A read error may explain this, as a much larger clone is one base away. The chain combines TRBV6-5 with TRBJ2-5, with D unclear. CDR1 and CDR2 from the germline V gene are MNHEY and SVGAGI. The CDR3 loop spans 15 amino acids. The V end was cut by 0 bases, the J end by 11 bases, with 19 bases between. The CDR3 DNA reads as TGTGCCAGCAGTTACTCATGGCCGAACTACAATGAGCAGTACTTC. Translating gives CASSYSWPNYNEQYF.

This clonotype was counted only a few times. The chain has TRBV20-1 and TRBJ2-3, with 7 bases fitting TRBD1. J was trimmed by 1 base and V by 1 base; bases with no gene match: 8. The CDR3 is 16 amino acids. Germline V gene data show CDR1 as DFQATT and CDR2 as SNEGSKA (reference sequence). Here the CDR3 reads CSARVDRERGTDTQYF. The CDR3 DNA follows: TGCAGTGCTAGAGTAGACAGGGAGAGGGGCACAGATACGCAGTATTTT.

V usage is TRBV12-3 or TRBV12-4 and J usage is TRBJ1-6, with 12 bases lining up with TRBD1. The CDR3 consists of 15 residues. V was pared by 5 bases and J by 7 bases, with 3 bases of the junction left unmatched. CDR3 in DNA: TGTGCCAGCAGTGGGGGACAGGGGGCGAATTCACCCCTCCACTTT. Amino acids: CASSGGQGANSPLHF.

The chain is built from TRBV14 and TRBJ2-7; TRBD1 might be the D (5 bases). Per germline, CDR1 SGHDN and CDR2 FVKESK. The CDR3 is 15 amino acids. Trimming took off 1 base at V and 7 bases at J, with 17 bases between the two ends. CDR3: CASSQGAGKENEQYF. For the CDR3, the DNA is TGTGCCAGCAGCCAAGGGGCAGGGAAGGAGAATGAGCAGTACTTC.

This clonotype was observed once. V and J are TRBV14 and TRBJ1-4; no reliable D call. Per the germline V gene, CDR1 is SGHDN and CDR2 is FVKESK. This CDR3 contains 15 residues. The germline V and J ends were trimmed by 1 base and 6 bases, with 12 bases remaining between them. In DNA form, the CDR3 reads TGTGCCAGCAGCCAAGGTGATTGGGCGGATGAAAAACTGTTTTTT. Amino acids: CASSQGDWADEKLFF.

The rearrangement joins TRBV5-1 to TRBJ2-3, with D tentatively TRBD2 (6 bases). Germline-derived CDR1 and CDR2 are SGHRS and YFSETQ. Trimming removed 2 bases at V and 4 bases at J, with 14 bases between. The CDR3 runs 15 residues. CDR3 residues: CASSFKGGSADTQYF. The CDR3 region has the DNA TGCGCCAGCAGCTTCAAGGGAGGTAGCGCAGATACGCAGTATTTT.

CDR3 nucleotide sequence: TGCGCCAGCGGCAGGGCGGGAGCTACAGATACGCAGTATTTT. The encoded protein is CASGRAGATDTQYF. This chain joins TRBV4-1 and TRBJ2-3; TRBD2 agrees at 7 bases. Germline CDR1 MGHRA, CDR2 YSYEKL. V dropped 8 bases and J dropped 3; count of bases not matched to a gene: 8. There are 14 residues in the CDR3.

This sequence joins TRBV20-1 and TRBJ2-1; 12 nucleotides line up with TRBD2. J lost 5 bases, V lost 6 bases, and 8 bases had no gene match. Germline V lookup: CDR1 DFQATT, CDR2 SNEGSKA (reference sequence). The CDR3 is made up of 15 amino acids. DNA for the CDR3: TGCAGTGCGAACCGACTAGCGGGGGAGCACAATGAGCAGTTCTTC. Protein sequence: CSANRLAGEHNEQFF.

The CDR3 bases are TGCGCCAGCAGCTTGCGGACCGAGTCGGGGCGATACGAGCAGTACTTC. Translation: CASSLRTESGRYEQYF. This chain joins TRBV5-1 and TRBJ2-5, with D perhaps being TRBD1 or TRBD2 (5 bases each). The DNA end is a closer match to TRBJ2-7, so the J assignment may be wrong. This CDR3 has 16 amino acids. CDR1 is SGHRS, CDR2 YFSETQ, per germline.

V is TRBV3-1 and J is TRBJ2-7, with no clear D. The CDR3 runs 13 residues. V gave up 0 bases and J gave up 4 bases, with 7 bases separating them. The germline V gene encodes CDR1 LGHDT and CDR2 YNNKEL (reference sequence). CDR3: CASSQDVSYEQYF. The CDR3 DNA sequence: TGTGCCAGCAGCCAAGATGTATCGTACGAGCAGTACTTC.

This chain links TRBV6-5 with TRBJ1-1; D gene ambiguous. CDR3 size: 14 residues. With 3 bases removed from V and 4 bases from J, the gap between germline ends came to 12 bases. Germline V gene data show CDR1 as MNHEY and CDR2 as SVGAGI. The CDR3 loop reads CASSYSLGPTEAFF. CDR3 sequence (DNA): TGTGCCAGCAGTTATTCCCTGGGCCCCACTGAAGCTTTCTTT.

The chain couples TRBV6-2 or TRBV6-3 to TRBJ2-3; 9 bases agree with TRBD2. The CDR3 has 15 residues. The V and J ends lost 4 bases and 4 bases, in that order; junction bases with no gene match: 6. Germline V lookup: CDR1 MNHEY, CDR2 SVGEGT. For the CDR3, the DNA is TGTGCCAGCAGTTTTCAAGCGGGGGGCGCAGATACGCAGTATTTT. It codes for CASSFQAGGADTQYF.

This sequence joins TRBV4-1 and TRBJ1-1; D remains ambiguous. Germline V gene data show CDR1 as MGHRA and CDR2 as YSYEKL. The ends were cut back, 0 bases at V and 1 base at J, with 12 bases in the middle. The CDR3 spans 16 residues. The CDR3 DNA sequence: TGCGCCAGCAGCCAAGATACGCGGGTCGGGAACACTGAAGCTTTCTTT. It codes for CASSQDTRVGNTEAFF.

As regards this clonotype: Being one base from a much bigger clone, this may be a read error. For the CDR3, the DNA is TGCGGTGCCCTTAGTAGCAATCAGCCCCAGCATTTT. Amino acid sequence: CGALSSNQPQHF. The rearrangement uses TRBV20-1 and TRBJ1-5; D gene unclear. Germline loops: CDR1 DFQATT, CDR2 SNEGSKA (reference sequence). This CDR3 contains 12 residues.

The rearrangement links TRBV7-8 to TRBJ2-6, with D maybe TRBD2 (5 bases). V was pared by 2 bases and J by 2 bases, with 10 bases between. The CDR3 totals 16 residues. Germline V CDR1 and CDR2: SGHVS, FQNEAQ. As DNA, the CDR3 is TGTGCCAGCAGCTTAACCGCGGGTACTGGGGCCAACGTCCTGACTTTC. Translation gives CASSLTAGTGANVLTF.

V and J are TRBV12-3 or TRBV12-4 and TRBJ2-4; D call uncertain. The CDR3 extends over 11 amino acids. V was pared by 4 bases and J by 13 bases, with 11 bases between. The CDR3 DNA reads TGTGCCAGCAGTTCGGCCCCTGAGCAGTACTTC. It yields the protein CASSSAPEQYF.

The chain uses TRBV10-3 and TRBJ1-6; D is ambiguous. Trimming pared 2 bases from V and 12 bases from J, leaving 11 bases between. Germline V CDR1 and CDR2: ENHRY, SYGVKD. CDR3 length equals 13 residues. This chain's CDR3 is CAISEPGRGPLHF. The CDR3 DNA reads TGTGCCATCAGTGAGCCCGGACGCGGACCCCTCCACTTT.